The present entry profiles one T cell receptor beta chain with its context. TCRdb's copy holds only in-frame clones and misses some; the assay was immunoSEQ multiplex PCR. Altogether 140,000 to 150,000 clones are present, 88% being singletons, with the ten largest covering roughly 2.5%. The sample originates from a study of blood T cell repertoires in COVID-19. Study-level background: PBMCs, B-cell-depleted T cells, or T cells were the source of the cDNA or gDNA that made up the material.

The ends lost 5 bases at V and 5 bases at J; junction bases unmatched: 11. This CDR3 has 16 amino acids. CDR1 is LNHDA and CDR2 is SQIVND in the germline V gene (reference sequence). Sequencing was done on a sample of peripheral blood. This TCR derives from a human donor with COVID-19, enrolled during active disease. The donor label of this sample is uncertain. The chain combines TRBV19 with TRBJ1-4; 7 bases map to TRBD1. CDR3 residues: CASSLSPGQSNEKLFF. Written as DNA, the CDR3 is TGTGCCAGTAGTCTGTCACCGGGACAGTCGAATGAAAAACTGTTTTTT.